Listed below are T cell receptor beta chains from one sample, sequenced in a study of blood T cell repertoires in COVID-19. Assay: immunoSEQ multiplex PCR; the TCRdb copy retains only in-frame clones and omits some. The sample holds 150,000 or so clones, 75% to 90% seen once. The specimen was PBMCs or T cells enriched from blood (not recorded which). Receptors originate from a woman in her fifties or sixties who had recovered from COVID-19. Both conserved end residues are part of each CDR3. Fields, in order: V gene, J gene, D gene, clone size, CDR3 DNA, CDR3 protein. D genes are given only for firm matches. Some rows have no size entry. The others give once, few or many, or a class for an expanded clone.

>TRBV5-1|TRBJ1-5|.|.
TGCGCCAGCAGCCAAGGGACTACTCCTAATCAGCCCCAGCATTTT
CASSQGTTPNQPQHF
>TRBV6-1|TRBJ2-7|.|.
TGTGCCAGCAGTGATCATGGGCGGGGTGTGCTCTCCTACGAGCAGTACTTC
CASSDHGRGVLSYEQYF
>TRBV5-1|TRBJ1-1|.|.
TGCGCCAGCAGCCTGGGGACTTTCACTGAAGCTTTCTTT
CASSLGTFTEAFF
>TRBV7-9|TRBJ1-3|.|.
TGTGCCAGCAGCTTAGCCCCCCGGGGGGCAAGTGGAAACACCATATATTTT
CASSLAPRGASGNTIYF
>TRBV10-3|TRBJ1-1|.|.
TGTGCCATCAGTGCCTCCACCCTGACAGGCAACACTGAAGCTTTCTTT
CAISASTLTGNTEAFF
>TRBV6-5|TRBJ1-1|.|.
TGTGCCAGCCTTCCCTTGGGCCTCATGAACACTGAAGCTTTCTTT
CASLPLGLMNTEAFF
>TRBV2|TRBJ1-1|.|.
TGTGCCAGCGCGTTGGGGGGAATGGCTGAAGCTTTCTTT
CASALGGMAEAFF
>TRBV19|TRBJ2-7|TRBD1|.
TGTGCCAGTAGTATCCTCGGGACAGGGGGCGACGAGCAGTACTTC
CASSILGTGGDEQYF
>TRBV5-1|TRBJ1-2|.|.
TGCGCCAGCAGCTTGGAGGCGGTGGCGGGGGGTGGCTACACCTTC
CASSLEAVAGGGYTF
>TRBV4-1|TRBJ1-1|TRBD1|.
TGCGCCAGCAGCCAAGGCCTATTACAGGGGGTCTCTGAAGCTTTCTTT
CASSQGLLQGVSEAFF
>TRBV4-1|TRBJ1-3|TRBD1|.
TGCGCCAGCAGCCTGGGACAGGACTCTGGAAACACCATATACTTT
CASSLGQDSGNTIYF
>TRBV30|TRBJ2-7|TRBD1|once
TGTGCCTGGAGTGCAGGGACAGGGGGCGGCTACGAGCAGTACTTC
CAWSAGTGGGYEQYF
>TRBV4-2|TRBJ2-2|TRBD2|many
TGTGCCACCAATAGCGGGGGCGCGAACACCGGGGAGCTGTTTTTT
CATNSGGANTGELFF
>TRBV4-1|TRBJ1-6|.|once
TGCGCCAGCAGCCAGCAGGGAATAGAAACCAATTCACCCCTCCACTTT
CASSQQGIETNSPLHF
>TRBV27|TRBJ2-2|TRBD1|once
TGTGCCAGCAGTTTCGCCTACTTACCGGGACAGGGCCTCCCCGGGGAGCTGTTTTTT
CASSFAYLPGQGLPGELFF
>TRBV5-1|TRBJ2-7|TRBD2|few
TGCGCCAGCAGCTCTAGCGGGGGAGGGTACGAGCAGTACTTC
CASSSSGGGYEQYF
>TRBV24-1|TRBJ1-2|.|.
TGTGCCACCAGTGATGGGAGCTATGGCTACACCTTC
CATSDGSYGYTF
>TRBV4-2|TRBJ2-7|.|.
TGTGCCAGCAGCTTATTACCCCGGGAAAAGTCCTACGAGCAGTACTTC
CASSLLPREKSYEQYF
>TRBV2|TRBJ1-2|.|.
TGTGCCAGCAGTGGTCGAGGAGCCTACTATGGCTACACCTTC
CASSGRGAYYGYTF
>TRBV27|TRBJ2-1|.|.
TGTGCCAGCAGTTACAGGGACCCCTACAATGAGCAGTTCTTC
CASSYRDPYNEQFF
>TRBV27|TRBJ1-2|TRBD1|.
TGTGCCAGCAGGAACCTCGGGACAGGGTACTTTGGCTACACCTTC
CASRNLGTGYFGYTF
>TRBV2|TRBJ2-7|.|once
TGTGCCAGCACTCCCGGCGGGCCTTACGAGCAGTACTTC
CASTPGGPYEQYF